This record looks at one TCR beta chain sequence and its context. The antigen it recognizes is unknown. No base quality values were provided; no much bigger clone lies one nucleotide off. A cohort of fewer than 40 patients with surgically resected non-small-cell lung cancer, for whom both primary tumor and brain metastasis specimens were available, was included. The tumor specimens used were formalin-fixed, paraffin-embedded tissues taken from archives. The CDR3 sequence holds 13 residues, the cysteine and phenylalanine included. Just CDR3 DNA is preserved here, 39 bases in frame from base 1. CDR1 and CDR2 are drawn from the germline V gene (reference sequence): GTSNPN, SVGIG. Cut back by 5 bases and 5 bases, the V and J ends lie 15 bases apart. Library generation was performed with the immunoSEQ multiplex PCR assay. Alongside a 770-gene immune expression panel, the team sequenced the T-cell receptor beta chain repertoire. TCRdb took over this immuneACCESS table, retaining in-frame rearrangements with V and J assigned. Such tables are incomplete; in checked studies, under half of the missing clones stem from an unresolved V gene, and the remainder is unexplained. The sample contains over 650 clones, around 90% of them found a single time. Around 13% of the sample lies in the top ten.

The sample originates from a study of brain metastases from non-small cell lung cancer (dated by TCRdb to the late 2010s). Study-level background: The immune microenvironment of paired resected primary tumors and brain metastases from non-small-cell lung cancer patients was profiled.

Overall study results and their limits: Compared with the matched primary tumors, T-cell clones appeared to be expanded in 64% of brain metastases. Paired brain metastases and primary tumors largely shared TCR repertoires, although T-cell densities in the metastases were sparse. T-cell infiltration was lower in brain metastases than in primary tumors (P < 0.001).

Sequenced material: primary lung tumor tissue. Interpreted using the paper, the cell subset or site label stands for: primary lung tumor paired with brain metastasis. The rearrangement combines TRBV30 with TRBJ1-2; the D gene is not confidently resolved. This receptor was identified in a donor at least 40 years old with non-small cell lung cancer. In nucleotide form, the sequence is TGTGCCTGGCGCCAGCGGACGGGATATGGCTACACCTTC. It encodes CAWRQRTGYGYTF. The entire variable domain, with the stretches around the CDR3 drawn from the reference TRBV30 and TRBJ1-2 proteins, is SQTIHQWPATLVQPVGSPLSLECTVEGTSNPNLYWYRQAAGRGLQLLFYSVGIGQISSEVPQNLSASRPQDRQFILSSKKLLLSDSGFYLCAWRQRTGYGYTFGSGTRLTVV.